The 19 T cell receptor beta chains in this list originate from one sample, sequenced in a study of shared clonotypes between healthy human individuals. Data came from immunoSEQ multiplex PCR; TCRdb stores just in-frame clones and leaves some out. The sample shows hundreds of thousands of clones, approximately 96% of them seen only once. Terminally differentiated effector memory CD45RA+ cells were excluded from the naive CD8 cells, which were CD45RO-negative and positively selected for CCR7. The sample comprised naive CD8+ T cells sorted from blood. Source of these receptors: a woman in her thirties in good health.

This chain joins TRBV9 and TRBJ1-3; TRBD1 matches at 7 bases. This CDR3 comprises 17 residues. Germline values: CDR1 SGDLS, CDR2 YYNGEE. J gave up 0 bases and V 1 base, and 7 bases lay outside the gene matches. The CDR3 nucleotides are TGTGCCAGCAGCGTACAGGGGGGGTTTGTCTCTGGAAACACCATATATTTT. Translated: CASSVQGGFVSGNTIYF.

The chain recombines TRBV7-9 with TRBJ1-2; D remains ambiguous. Germline lookup yields CDR1 SEHNR and CDR2 FQNEAQ (reference sequence). This CDR3 is 12 amino acids long. Trimming pared 10 bases from V and 0 bases from J, leaving 9 bases between. The chain's CDR3 is CATTDTNYGYTF. DNA of the CDR3: TGTGCCACAACAGACACTAACTATGGCTACACCTTC.

The chain recombines TRBV9 with TRBJ1-2; 9 positions agree with TRBD1. The CDR3 covers 16 residues. The V segment lost 3 bases and the J segment 3 bases; nucleotides outside the gene matches: 9. Germline CDR1 is SGDLS and CDR2 is YYNGEE. The CDR3 spells CASSGRKRTGDYGYTF. CDR3 nucleotide sequence: TGTGCCAGCAGCGGGCGGAAACGGACAGGGGACTATGGCTACACCTTC.

CDR3 nucleotides: TGTGCCAGCAGCTTAGATGGGTCTGGTGCTTTCTTT. Protein sequence: CASSLDGSGAFF. The V gene is TRBV7-9, the J gene TRBJ1-1; unclear D gene. V lost 1 base and J 11 bases, leaving 11 bases between the germline ends. The CDR3 is 12 amino acids. The germline V gene has CDR1 SEHNR and CDR2 FQNEAQ (reference sequence).

The chain recombines TRBV29-1 with TRBJ2-7, with 8 bases matching TRBD1. The CDR3 spans 13 residues. From germline, CDR1 is SQVTM and CDR2 ANQGSEA. Unmatched junction bases numbered 6, after V lost 8 bases and J lost 0 bases. The CDR3 here is CSTKDRDSYEQYF. CDR3 sequence (DNA): TGCAGCACCAAGGACAGGGACTCCTACGAGCAGTACTTC.

This clone has only one observation. The chain couples TRBV7-2 to TRBJ2-7; D not certain. Germline CDR1 reads SGHTA; CDR2 reads FQGNSA. Trimming cost V 5 bases and J 0 bases, with 8 bases left between them. This CDR3 has 13 amino acids. Here the CDR3 DNA reads TGTGCCAGCAGCCGTTGGGTCTCCTACGAGCAGTACTTC. It encodes CASSRWVSYEQYF.

J is TRBJ2-7 and V is TRBV6-5; D is possibly TRBD2 (5 bases). The CDR3 consists of 15 residues. CDR1 MNHEY and CDR2 SVGAGI come from the germline V gene. Trimming left V 0 bases short and J 6 bases short, with 15 bases between. For the CDR3, the DNA is TGTGCCAGCAGTTACTCGTCAGGAGGATACCCCGAGCAGTACTTC. Encoded protein: CASSYSSGGYPEQYF.

The J gene is TRBJ1-2, the V gene TRBV5-8; D uncertain. CDR1 and CDR2 (germline): SGHTS, YDEGEE. V was clipped by 3 bases and J by 5 bases, with 11 bases between them. The CDR3 has 13 residues. CDR3 sequence reads: CASSSRGDYGYTF. The CDR3 DNA is TGTGCCAGCAGCTCCCGGGGTGATTATGGCTACACCTTC.

In regard to this clone: A junction boundary mismatches the germline segment, possibly from a read error. The chain uses TRBV27 and TRBJ2-7; D remains ambiguous. Germline V lookup: CDR1 MNHEY, CDR2 SMNVEV (reference sequence). The CDR3 spans 15 residues. CDR3 nucleotides: TGTGCCAGCAGTCCCCGTCCCGCATACCTGCCTACCCACTCCTTT. As protein: CASSPRPAYLPTHSF.

With regard to this clone: Other DNA sequences in this specimen translate into the identical CDR3. The rearrangement links TRBV28 to TRBJ2-7, with 7 bases matching TRBD2. CDR1 MDHEN and CDR2 SYDVKM come from the germline V gene. This CDR3 has 14 residues. The V and J ends lost 5 bases and 1 base, in that order; junction bases with no gene match: 5. Here the CDR3 DNA reads TGTGCCAGCAGTCTCCTAGCGGAATCCTACGAGCAGTACTTC. This codes for CASSLLAESYEQYF.

This rearrangement joins TRBV28 to TRBJ2-5, with 13 bases identical to TRBD2. The J call may be faulty, since TRBJ2-7 better matches the DNA end. The CDR3 has 15 amino acids. Germline V CDR1 and CDR2: MDHEN, SYDVKM. The CDR3 reads CASSRTSGRRYEQYF. The DNA of the CDR3 is TGTGCCAGCAGCAGGACTAGCGGGAGACGCTACGAGCAGTACTTC.

The chain uses TRBV5-6 and TRBJ2-7; D possibly corresponds to TRBD2 (5 bases). V shed 3 bases and J shed 2 bases, with 12 bases lying between them. The CDR3 runs to 14 residues. CDR1 and CDR2 from the germline V gene are SGHDT and YYEEEE. The CDR3 is CASSWGVGAYEQYF. For the CDR3, the DNA is TGTGCCAGCAGCTGGGGAGTGGGAGCCTACGAGCAGTACTTC. The full variable domain, in which reference TRBV5-6 and TRBJ2-7 provide the parts outside the CDR3, is DAGVTQSPTHLIKTRGQQVTLRCSPKSGHDTVSWYQQALGQGPQFIFQYYEEEERQRGNFPDRFSGHQFPNYSSELNVNALLLGDSALYLCASSWGVGAYEQYFGPGTRLTVT.

The chain links TRBV6-1 to TRBJ2-1; 8 bases are a match to TRBD2. Germline CDR1 is MNHNS and CDR2 is SASEGT. Trimming took 4 bases from V and 12 from J; bases not matched to a gene: 5. The CDR3 runs 12 residues. CDR3 sequence (DNA): TGTGCCAGCAGTGGGACTAGCAGATGGCAGTTCTTC. This encodes CASSGTSRWQFF.

This chain uses TRBV25-1 with TRBJ2-7; D not resolved. Between the trimmed V and J ends, which lost 3 bases and 3 bases, there was a span of 0 bases. The CDR3 has 10 amino acids. CDR1 is MGHDK and CDR2 is SYGVNS in the germline V gene. The CDR3 is CASSDYEQYF. The DNA of the CDR3 is TGTGCCAGCAGTGACTACGAGCAGTACTTC.

V usage is TRBV7-9 and J usage is TRBJ2-3; D unclear. This CDR3 has 16 amino acids. V was shortened by 3 bases and J by 1 base, with 14 bases between the two germline ends. Germline V CDR1 and CDR2: SEHNR, FQNEAQ (reference sequence). CDR3 sequence (DNA): TGTGCCAGCAGCTTCCAGCCTGGCCTTGGCACAGATACGCAGTATTTT. Its translation: CASSFQPGLGTDTQYF.

CDR3 protein: CASSLIRGEQFF. The CDR3 DNA sequence: TGTGCCAGCAGCCTAATCAGGGGTGAGCAGTTCTTC. The V and J genes are TRBV14 and TRBJ2-1, with D maybe TRBD1 (6 bases). V dropped 4 bases and J dropped 9 bases, with 10 bases sitting between them. CDR3 length: 12 residues. CDR1 and CDR2 from the germline V gene are SGHDN and FVKESK. Combining the CDR3 with reference TRBV14 and TRBJ2-1 gives the whole variable domain EAGVTQFPSHSVIEKGQTVTLRCDPISGHDNLYWYRRVMGKEIKFLLHFVKESKQDESGMPNNRFLAERTGGTYSTLKVQPAELEDSGVYFCASSLIRGEQFFGPGTRLTVL.

This sequence joins TRBV11-2 and TRBJ1-3; 9 bases are shared with TRBD1. Germline V gene lookup returns CDR1 SGHAT and CDR2 FQNNGV. The CDR3 has 16 residues. The ends lost 5 bases at V and 3 bases at J; junction bases unmatched: 8. CDR3 coding DNA: TGTGCCAGCAGCCCTTGGGACAGGGTCTTTGGAAACACCATATATTTT. Translated: CASSPWDRVFGNTIYF.

This rearrangement joins TRBV19 to TRBJ2-7; D might be TRBD2 (6 bases). This CDR3 has 16 amino acids. CDR1 and CDR2 (germline): LNHDA, SQIVND (reference sequence). Trimming stripped 10 bases from V and 0 bases from J, with 22 bases between. The DNA of the CDR3 is TGTGCCACCCAAGGCGGTCCGGGAGAGAGCTCCTACGAGCAGTACTTC. This encodes CATQGGPGESSYEQYF.

The chain recombines TRBV5-4 with TRBJ2-7, with D possibly matching TRBD2 (6 bases). Trimming left V 4 bases short and J 1 base short, with 15 bases between. Per germline, CDR1 SGHNT and CDR2 YYREEE (reference sequence). CDR3 length: 15 amino acids. CDR3 sequence: CASSQDLSGSYEQYF. The CDR3 nucleotides read TGTGCCAGCAGCCAAGACCTTAGCGGTTCCTACGAGCAGTACTTC.